The T cell receptor (beta chain) described here comes from a study of T cells in women clearing cervical HPV infection. The overall study: Case blood was drawn a median about 150 days after lesion detection. General study results and limits: CIN3+ cases had significantly higher TCR repertoire richness than controls, but evenness did not differ.

TCRdb's table, derived via immunoSEQ multiplex PCR, lists solely in-frame clones and lacks some. In total, the table holds around 33,000 clones. Germline CDR1 SGHVS, CDR2 FQNEAQ. CDR3 length: 13 residues. In the case of this clone: As yet, its antigen is unknown. The sequence runs out 3 residues before the end of the CDR3; the remainder is reconstructed from the germline J gene.

The TCR was taken from a woman aged 18 to 75 with a cervical HPV16 infection that either progressed to CIN3+ or cleared (not recorded which). The rearrangement uses TRBV7-8 and TRBJ2-3; 7 bases match TRBD2. Specimen: blood buffy coat. CDR3 in amino acids: CASSSGEGETQYF. Partial CDR3 DNA: TGTGCCAGCAGCTCCGGGGAGGGAGAGACG. The variable domain in full, with the rest retrieved from reference TRBV7-8 and TRBJ2-3, is GAGVSQSPRYKVAKRGQDVALRCDPISGHVSLFWYQQALGQGPEFLTYFQNEAQLDKSGLPSDRFFAERPEGSVSTLKIQRTQQEDSAVYLCASSSGEGETQYFGPGTRLTVL.